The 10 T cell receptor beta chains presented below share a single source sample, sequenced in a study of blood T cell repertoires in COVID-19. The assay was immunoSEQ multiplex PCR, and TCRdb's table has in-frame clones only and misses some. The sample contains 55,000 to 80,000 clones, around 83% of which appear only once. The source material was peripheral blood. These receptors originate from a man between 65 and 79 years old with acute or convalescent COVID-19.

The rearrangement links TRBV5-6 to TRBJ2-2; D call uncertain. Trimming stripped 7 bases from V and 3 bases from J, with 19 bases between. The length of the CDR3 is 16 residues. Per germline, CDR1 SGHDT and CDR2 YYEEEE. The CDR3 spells CASSLSAGKDTGELFF. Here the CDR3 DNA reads TGTGCCAGCTCCCTGTCGGCAGGAAAGGACACCGGGGAGCTGTTTTTT.

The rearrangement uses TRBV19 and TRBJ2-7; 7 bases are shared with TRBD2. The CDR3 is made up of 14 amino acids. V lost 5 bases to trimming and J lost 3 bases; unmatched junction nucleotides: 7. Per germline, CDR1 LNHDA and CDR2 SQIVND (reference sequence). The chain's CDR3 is CASSGEGPGYEQYF. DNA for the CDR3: TGTGCCAGTAGTGGGGAGGGCCCAGGCTACGAGCAGTACTTC.

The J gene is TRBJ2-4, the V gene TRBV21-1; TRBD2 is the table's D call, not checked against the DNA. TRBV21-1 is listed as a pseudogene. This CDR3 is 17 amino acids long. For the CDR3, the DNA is TGTGCCAGCAGCAAAGCGGCGGTTTACGTAGCCAAAAACATTCAGTACTTC. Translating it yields CASSKAAVYVAKNIQYF.

The CDR3 nucleotides are TGTGCCAGCAGCTTAGACCGCAGCTCCTACAATGAGCAGTTCTTC. It specifies CASSLDRSSYNEQFF. The chain has TRBV7-9 and TRBJ2-1; no clear D gene. Germline V gives CDR1 SEHNR, CDR2 FQNEAQ (reference sequence). Trimming pared 1 base from V and 0 bases from J, leaving 7 bases between. The CDR3 spans 15 residues.

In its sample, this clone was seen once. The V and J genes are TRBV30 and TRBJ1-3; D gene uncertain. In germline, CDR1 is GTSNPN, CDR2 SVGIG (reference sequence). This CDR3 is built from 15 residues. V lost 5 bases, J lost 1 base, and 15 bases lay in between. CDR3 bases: TGTGCCTGGGCCCAGTTGCGGGTATCTGGAAACACCATATATTTT. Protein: CAWAQLRVSGNTIYF.

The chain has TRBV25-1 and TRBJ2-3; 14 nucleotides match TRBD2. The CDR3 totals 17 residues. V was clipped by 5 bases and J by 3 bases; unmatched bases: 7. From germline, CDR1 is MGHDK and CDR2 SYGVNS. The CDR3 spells CASSRTSGRPSTDTQYF. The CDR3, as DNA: TGTGCCAGCAGTCGGACTAGCGGGAGGCCCAGTACAGATACGCAGTATTTT. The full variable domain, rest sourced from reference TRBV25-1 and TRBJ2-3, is EADIYQTPRYLVIGTGKKITLECSQTMGHDKMYWYQQDPGMELHLIHYSYGVNSTEKGDLSSESTVSRIRTEHFPLTLESARPSHTSQYLCASSRTSGRPSTDTQYFGPGTRLTVL.

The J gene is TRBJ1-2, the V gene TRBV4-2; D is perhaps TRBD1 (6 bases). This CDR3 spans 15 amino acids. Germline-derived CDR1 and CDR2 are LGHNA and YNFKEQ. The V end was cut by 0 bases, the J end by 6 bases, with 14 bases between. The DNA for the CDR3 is TGTGCCAGCAGCCAAGAAGGGACAAGGGATAATGGCTACACCTTC. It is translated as CASSQEGTRDNGYTF.

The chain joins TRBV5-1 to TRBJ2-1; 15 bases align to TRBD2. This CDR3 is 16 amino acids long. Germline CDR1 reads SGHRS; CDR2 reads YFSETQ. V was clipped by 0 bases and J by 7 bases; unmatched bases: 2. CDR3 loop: CASSLGTSGRGNEQFF. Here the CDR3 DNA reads TGCGCCAGCAGCTTGGGGACTAGCGGGAGGGGGAATGAGCAGTTCTTC.

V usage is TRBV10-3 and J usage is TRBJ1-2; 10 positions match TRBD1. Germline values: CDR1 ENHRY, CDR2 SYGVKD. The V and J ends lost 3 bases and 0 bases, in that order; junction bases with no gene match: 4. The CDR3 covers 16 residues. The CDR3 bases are TGTGCCATCAGTGATGGACAGGGGGTCACTAACTATGGCTACACCTTC. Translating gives CAISDGQGVTNYGYTF.

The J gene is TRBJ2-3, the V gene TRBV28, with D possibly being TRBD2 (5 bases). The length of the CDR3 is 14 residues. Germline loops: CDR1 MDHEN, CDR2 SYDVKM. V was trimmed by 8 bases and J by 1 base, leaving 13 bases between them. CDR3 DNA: TGTGCCAGCGGGAGCAGGCCCCGCACAGATACGCAGTATTTT. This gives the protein CASGSRPRTDTQYF.